The source of this T cell receptor (beta chain) is a study of shared clonotypes between healthy human individuals. This CDR3 comprises 17 residues. Germline assignment: CDR1 LGHNA and CDR2 YSLEER. The J segment lost 5 bases and the V segment lost 10 bases, leaving 16 bases of the junction unmatched. Using about 220 ng DNA, approximately 27,000 T cell genomes, the sorted-subset replicate PCRs were run. Repertoires were generated with immunoSEQ multiplex PCR, while TCRdb's copy carries only in-frame clones and drops some. Of under 1,900,000 clones in the sample, around 98.5% were seen once. The sequenced material came from naive CD4+ T cells sorted from blood. This sample's subset: CD45RA+ positively selected. The chain uses TRBV4-3 and TRBJ2-3, with 12 bases fitting TRBD2. The sequence was collected from a young man in good health. The CDR3 sequence is CATSINLAGGLGDTQYF. Written as DNA, the CDR3 is TGCGCCACCTCAATTAACCTAGCGGGAGGGCTAGGAGATACGCAGTATTTT.